This T cell receptor (beta chain) was found in a study of T-cell reconstitution after alpha-beta-depleted transplantation in children (dated by TCRdb to between 2015 and 2016). For context, the study as a whole: T-cell immune reconstitution after TCRalphabeta/CD19-depleted allogeneic hematopoietic cell transplantation in children was quantitatively tracked in the study by means of TCR repertoire profiling.

Notes on this clonotype: Which antigen it targets is not known. Qualities for individual bases were not recorded, and no much larger clone is one base off.

Trimming removed 4 bases from V and 9 bases from J; the gene matches leave 9 bases unexplained. According to the germline V gene, CDR1 reads SGHRS and CDR2 reads YFSETQ. The CDR3 goes from the cysteine to the phenylalanine over 14 residues. Only the CDR3 portion is preserved as DNA: 42 bases, with reading frame beginning at the first base. Library preparation employed PCR. Instrument used: Illumina HiSeq 2500. TCR library preparation used molecular barcoding, with unique molecular identifiers applied to normalize quantification of the TCRbeta repertoire. The raw public reads went through TCRdb reprocessing: fastp at Q25, MiXCR clone calling, in-frame beta chains kept. For every CDR3 protein sequence, its rows merge into one entry that carries the most common genes and DNA. A total of more than 550,000 distinct CDR3 sequences appear in this sample, about 10% of them only once. Clones ranked in the top ten supply 3.5% to 5% of the sample.

The specimen comprised PBMCs from the stem cell graft donor, sampled from the stem cell graft. Recombination connected TRBV5-1 to TRBJ2-4; TRBD1 fits 8 bases in the junction. This sequence originates from a human donor who donated a stem cell graft to a child with acute myeloid leukemia. Read as DNA, the sequence is TGCGCCAGCAGCCCGACAGGGGCGTCAGGCATTCAGTACTTC. Its translation is CASSPTGASGIQYF.